This TCR beta chain was identified in a study of monozygotic twins with inflammatory bowel disease. Study-wide findings and caveats: IBD patients shared fewer clonotypes with other individuals than healthy twins, especially patients with disease activity signs.

The quantity of total RNA per TCR library was about 3.5 ug. UMIs that had a 6-nucleotide sample barcode were put in using template switching. From its re-call of the 5' RACE reads, TCRdb lists each CDR3 protein once, without DNA. This sample contains roughly 150,000 distinct CDR3 sequences. Germline V gives CDR1 LGHDT, CDR2 YNNKEL (reference sequence). The CDR3 consists of 14 residues. Notes on this clonotype: Antigen unknown.

The J gene is TRBJ1-2, the V gene TRBV3-1; no DNA is available, so the TRBD1 call from TCRdb remains unchecked. This receptor was taken from a human donor with ulcerative colitis or Crohn's disease, or a healthy co-twin of an affected twin (not recorded which). Sequencing used blood. CDR3 sequence reads: CASTPDRWGYGYTF.